What follows are 28 T cell receptor beta chains derived from one specimen sequenced in a study of T cell changes during pregnancy in multiple sclerosis. The repertoire was sequenced with immunoSEQ multiplex PCR; TCRdb's copy has only in-frame clones and lacks some. The table records approximately 89,000 clones, approximately 95% of them present only once. The specimen was peripheral blood, collected after pregnancy. These receptors were obtained from a female donor in good health, enrolled as a control in a pregnancy study.

As to this clone: At one boundary the junction diverges from the germline segment, which might be a read error. V is TRBV7-7 and J is TRBJ2-1; TRBD2 agrees at 8 bases. The CDR3 sequence is 13 residues long. Germline values: CDR1 SSHAT, CDR2 FNYEAQ (reference sequence). The CDR3 here is CASSLPGGNEQFF. CDR3 DNA: TGTGCTAGCAGCCTCCCGGGGGGGAATGAGCAGTTCTTC.

This clone is a singleton in its sample. This chain joins TRBV2 and TRBJ2-7, with D possibly matching TRBD2 (5 bases). CDR3 size: 13 residues. The germline gives CDR1 SNHLY, CDR2 FYNNEI. Trimming left V 1 base short and J 9 bases short, with 13 bases between. CDR3 protein: CASSEVRLSGQYF. The CDR3 nucleotides are TGTGCCAGCAGTGAAGTTCGATTGAGCGGGCAGTACTTC.

The chain recombines TRBV28 with TRBJ1-4, with 7 bases aligning to TRBD1. The CDR3 consists of 13 residues. V gave up 7 bases and J gave up 3 bases; unmatched junction bases: 2. CDR1 and CDR2 from the germline V gene are MDHEN and SYDVKM. The CDR3 loop is CASKGAANEKLFF. DNA for the CDR3: TGTGCCAGCAAGGGGGCAGCTAATGAAAAACTGTTTTTT.

This clone has only one observation. V and J are TRBV9 and TRBJ2-1, with TRBD2 matching over 7 bases. Germline V gene lookup returns CDR1 SGDLS and CDR2 YYNGEE. The CDR3 is made up of 16 amino acids. Trimming took 0 bases from V and 5 from J; bases not matched to a gene: 8. The CDR3 bases are TGTGCCAGCAGCGTAGGTACGGCTAGCGGAAACAATGAGCAGTTCTTC. Protein sequence: CASSVGTASGNNEQFF.

CDR3 nucleotides: TGTGCCAGCAGACCCACTAGCGGACTCTCCTACAATGAGCAGTTCTTC. Translation gives CASRPTSGLSYNEQFF. The chain combines TRBV27 with TRBJ2-1, with 8 bases fitting TRBD2. Germline V gene data show CDR1 as MNHEY and CDR2 as SMNVEV (reference sequence). The CDR3 runs to 16 residues. J gave up 0 bases and V 6 bases, and 7 bases lay outside the gene matches.

The chain joins TRBV4-1 to TRBJ1-2; no firm D call. Per germline, CDR1 MGHRA and CDR2 YSYEKL. The CDR3 extends over 13 amino acids. Trimming removed 8 bases from V and 5 bases from J, with 15 bases in between. DNA for the CDR3: TGCGCCAGCGGCGTAAGGACTTTATATGGCTACACCTTC. As protein: CASGVRTLYGYTF.

This chain uses TRBV12-2 with TRBJ1-2. TRBV12-2 is an annotated pseudogene. This CDR3 region has 14 residues. The CDR3 loop is CASRACLRGNGYTF. Written as DNA, the CDR3 is TGTGCAAGTCGCGCATGTCTACGGGGGAATGGCTACACCTTC.

The CDR3 nucleotides read TGTGCCAGTACCTCAGGCCCCGCAGGTAGAGAGACCCAGTACTTC. Its translation is CASTSGPAGRETQYF. The chain joins TRBV19 to TRBJ2-5; no clear D. The CDR3 covers 15 residues. V was trimmed by 7 bases and J by 4 bases, leaving 19 bases between them. Germline-derived CDR1 and CDR2 are LNHDA and SQIVND (reference sequence).

This chain connects TRBV6-4 to TRBJ2-3, with D possibly matching TRBD1 (6 bases). Germline V CDR1 and CDR2: MRHNA, SNTAGT. This CDR3 region has 21 residues. V was pared by 9 bases and J by 1 base, with 35 bases between. The DNA for the CDR3 is TGTGCCAGGAGGGACCCCAGTTTGGGGGTGTGGGGACATGTGGGCACAGATACGCAGTATTTT. Its protein product is CARRDPSLGVWGHVGTDTQYF.

This clone was seen just once. The DNA for the CDR3 is TGCGCCAGCAGCCCGACAGGGGCTGAAACCGGAAACACCATATATTTT. It codes for CASSPTGAETGNTIYF. The chain uses TRBV5-1 and TRBJ1-3; 8 nucleotides agree with TRBD1. CDR3 length equals 16 residues. The V segment lost 4 bases and the J segment 4 bases; nucleotides outside the gene matches: 10. The germline V gene has CDR1 SGHRS and CDR2 YFSETQ.

This clone was seen a single time. The V call is TRBV6-1, the J call TRBJ2-1; 11 nucleotides agree with TRBD2. Per germline, CDR1 MNHNS and CDR2 SASEGT. V was pared by 6 bases and J by 4 bases, with 5 bases of the junction left unmatched. The CDR3 runs to 15 residues. CDR3 coding DNA: TGTGCCAGCAGAGGGACTAGCGGAAGTTACAATGAGCAGTTCTTC. Translating it yields CASRGTSGSYNEQFF.

This chain joins TRBV6-5 and TRBJ2-5, with 9 bases aligning to TRBD1. Germline CDR1 MNHEY, CDR2 SVGAGI. The CDR3 is 15 amino acids. The V and J ends lost 7 bases and 1 base, in that order; junction bases with no gene match: 7. Here the CDR3 DNA reads TGTGCCAGCAACAGGGCGGACAGGGGCCAAGAGACCCAGTACTTC. The encoded protein is CASNRADRGQETQYF.

The J gene is TRBJ2-7, the V gene TRBV27; perhaps TRBD1 as D (8 bases). V gave up 5 bases and J gave up 2 bases, with 13 bases separating them. The CDR3 covers 14 residues. Germline V gene sequence: CDR1 MNHEY, CDR2 SMNVEV (reference sequence). The CDR3 loop is CASSHTGGAYEQYF. The DNA for the CDR3 is TGTGCCAGCAGTCATACAGGGGGGGCCTACGAGCAGTACTTC.

The V and J genes are TRBV2 and TRBJ2-1; 7 nucleotides agree with TRBD1. The trim removed 6 bases at V and 0 bases at J, leaving 5 bases unmatched. This CDR3 contains 15 residues. Per germline, CDR1 SNHLY and CDR2 FYNNEI. CDR3 nucleotides: TGTGCCAGCAGGGCACAGGGGAGCTCCTACAATGAGCAGTTCTTC. The encoded protein is CASRAQGSSYNEQFF. Together with reference TRBV2 and TRBJ2-1, the CDR3 gives the full variable domain: EPEVTQTPSHQVTQMGQEVILRCVPISNHLYFYWYRQILGQKVEFLVSFYNNEISEKSEIFDDQFSVERPDGSNFTLKIRSTKLEDSAMYFCASRAQGSSYNEQFFGPGTRLTVL.

The rearrangement uses TRBV7-2 and TRBJ1-4, with D possibly matching TRBD1 (6 bases). Germline-derived CDR1 and CDR2 are SGHTA and FQGNSA. Trimming took 2 bases from V and 4 from J, leaving 11 bases between them. The CDR3 is 15 amino acids. The CDR3 spells CASSLSGTRNEKLFF. The CDR3 nucleotides read TGTGCCAGCAGCTTATCCGGGACACGTAATGAAAAACTGTTTTTT.

This rearrangement joins TRBV23-1 to TRBJ2-1; TRBD2 is a possible D gene (6 bases). TRBV23-1 belongs to the ORF category, with a function that is uncertain. The CDR3 is 15 residues long. V was cut by 8 bases and J by 4 bases, with 18 bases left in between. This CDR3 is CASAGTPRGYNEQFF. The CDR3 nucleotides read TGCGCCAGCGCAGGGACTCCCCGGGGTTACAATGAGCAGTTCTTC.

The V call is TRBV18, the J call TRBJ2-3, with D possibly matching TRBD2 (5 bases). Trimming removed 2 bases from V and 2 bases from J, with 14 bases in between. The germline gives CDR1 KGHSH, CDR2 LQKENI. The CDR3 contains 16 residues. CDR3 DNA: TGTGCCAGCTCACCAATTTTGTCCCTAGCCACAGATACGCAGTATTTT. It codes for CASSPILSLATDTQYF.

This sequence joins TRBV4-1 and TRBJ1-2, with a tentative D call TRBD1 (6 bases). Trimming took 0 bases from V and 0 from J, leaving 11 bases between them. Germline CDR1 is MGHRA and CDR2 is YSYEKL. The CDR3 has 16 residues. The CDR3 bases are TGCGCCAGCAGCCAAGATTCGGCAGGGGCTAACTATGGCTACACCTTC. Amino acid sequence: CASSQDSAGANYGYTF.

V and J are TRBV7-9 and TRBJ2-7, with 9 nucleotides matching TRBD1. V shed 5 bases, J shed 3 bases, and the junction held 8 bases outside the gene matches. In germline, CDR1 is SEHNR, CDR2 FQNEAQ (reference sequence). The CDR3 contains 15 residues. Here the CDR3 DNA reads TGTGCCAGCAGCCCGCGGACAGGGGCAGTCTACGAGCAGTACTTC. It yields the protein CASSPRTGAVYEQYF.

This chain joins TRBV5-8 and TRBJ1-1; D remains unclear. V shed 2 bases and J shed 1 base, with 6 bases lying between them. This CDR3 has 13 residues. Germline assignment: CDR1 SGHTS and CDR2 YDEGEE. CDR3 sequence (DNA): TGTGCCAGCAGCTTTGCCGGGAACACTGAAGCTTTCTTT. Amino acids: CASSFAGNTEAFF.

The chain joins TRBV28 to TRBJ1-5; D might be TRBD1 (5 bases). The germline CDR1 and CDR2 sequences are MDHEN and SYDVKM. Deletions cut 6 bases from V and 4 bases from J, with 13 bases between. This CDR3 is 14 amino acids long. The CDR3 sequence: CASRGAVVNQPQHF. DNA for the CDR3: TGTGCCAGCAGAGGGGCAGTGGTGAATCAGCCCCAGCATTTT.

The chain has TRBV15 and TRBJ2-1, with TRBD2 as a possible D gene (5 bases). This CDR3 comprises 16 residues. V lost 0 bases to trimming and J lost 6 bases, with 15 bases between them. Germline V gene lookup returns CDR1 LNHNV and CDR2 YYDKDF (reference sequence). The CDR3 DNA reads as TGTGCCACCAGCAGAGATTCTCCGGGAACCAGCAATGAGCAGTTCTTC. It yields the protein CATSRDSPGTSNEQFF.

V and J are TRBV2 and TRBJ2-7, with TRBD1 matching 7 bases. The CDR3 length is 14 residues. Per germline, CDR1 SNHLY and CDR2 FYNNEI. The junction had 5 bases not matched to a gene; V was cut back by 4 bases and J by 2 bases. The CDR3 coding sequence is TGTGCCAGCAGTGTGGGGGACAGCACCTACGAGCAGTACTTC. Translated, it gives CASSVGDSTYEQYF.

The rearrangement joins TRBV19 to TRBJ2-3; no clear D gene. The CDR3 is 14 residues long. Germline assignment: CDR1 LNHDA and CDR2 SQIVND (reference sequence). V dropped 4 bases and J dropped 2 bases, with 10 bases sitting between them. Here the CDR3 reads CASSKEPYTDTQYF. Written as DNA, the CDR3 is TGTGCCAGTAGTAAGGAGCCGTACACAGATACGCAGTATTTT.

The rearrangement joins TRBV6-5 to TRBJ1-4, with a tentative D call TRBD1 (5 bases). The CDR3 totals 15 residues. Looked up from germline, CDR1 is MNHEY and CDR2 is SVGAGI. V was cut by 2 bases and J by 2 bases, with 9 bases left in between. As DNA, the CDR3 is TGTGCCAGCAGTTACAGTGGGGGGACTAATGAAAAACTGTTTTTT. This encodes CASSYSGGTNEKLFF.

The genes are TRBV6-4 and TRBJ2-1; 11 bases map to TRBD2. V dropped 3 bases and J dropped 4; count of bases not matched to a gene: 5. From germline, CDR1 is MRHNA and CDR2 SNTAGT. This CDR3 spans 16 amino acids. This CDR3 is CASSEIAGGIYNEQFF. CDR3 nucleotides: TGTGCCAGCAGTGAAATAGCGGGAGGGATATACAATGAGCAGTTCTTC.

This clone was counted once. The CDR3 nucleotides read TGTGCCAGCAGTTTACCGGGACTACCGCAGTATTTT. Translating gives CASSLPGLPQYF. The chain carries TRBV28 and TRBJ2-3, with 7 bases lining up with TRBD2. The germline V gene has CDR1 MDHEN and CDR2 SYDVKM. Losses at the gene ends were 2 bases for V and 10 bases for J; bases not matched to a gene: 3. The CDR3 runs 12 residues. The whole variable domain, filled in from reference TRBV28 and TRBJ2-3, reads DVKVTQSSRYLVKRTGEKVFLECVQDMDHENMFWYRQDPGLGLRLIYFSYDVKMKEKGDIPEGYSVSREKKERFSLILESASTNQTSMYLCASSLPGLPQYFGPGTRLTVL.

In DNA, the CDR3 is TGTGCCTGGAGTCCCGGGACAGGGGAGTTCGAGCAGTACTTC. Protein product: CAWSPGTGEFEQYF. The J gene is TRBJ2-7, the V gene TRBV30; TRBD1 agrees at 10 bases. Germline V gives CDR1 GTSNPN, CDR2 SVGIG (reference sequence). Unmatched junction bases numbered 7, after V lost 2 bases and J lost 6 bases. CDR3 length equals 14 residues.